This TCR beta chain was retrieved from a study of blood T cell repertoires in COVID-19. About the study: Some COVID-19 samples were acute and others convalescent; all came from the United States, Italy and Spain. In each case, the material was cDNA or gDNA derived from T cells, B-cell-depleted T cells, or PBMCs.

This clone was counted only a few times. The CDR3 totals 15 residues. Per germline, CDR1 MRHNA and CDR2 SNTAGT. Trimming took off 5 bases at V and 3 bases at J, with 14 bases between the two ends. Produced via immunoSEQ multiplex PCR; TCRdb's table is partial and in-frame only. The sample has roughly 60,000 clones, around 83% seen once; the top ten hold 5.6%. The sequence came from a woman aged 55-70 years with acute or convalescent COVID-19. Material for sequencing was peripheral blood. The chain joins TRBV6-4 to TRBJ2-1, with D perhaps matching TRBD2 (6 bases). The chain's CDR3 is CASSPQAGNYNEQFF. The CDR3 coding sequence is TGTGCCAGCAGTCCCCAGGCGGGAAACTACAATGAGCAGTTCTTC.